These T cell receptor beta chains were read from a single sample in a study of T-cell reconstitution after alpha-beta-depleted transplantation in children. One entry per CDR3 protein, called by TCRdb with MiXCR from the PCR reads. This sample yields about 610,000 distinct CDR3 sequences, of which roughly a tenth are seen a single time; roughly 3.9% belongs to the top ten. This sample comprised PBMCs from the stem cell graft donor, obtained from the stem cell graft. The receptor set was obtained from a human donor who donated a stem cell graft to a child with acute myeloid leukemia. Both conserved end residues are part of each CDR3. D genes are given only for firm matches. Rows give clone size only sometimes, using once, few, many, or a class for an expanded clone.

v_call	j_call	d_call	clone_size	cdr3_nt	cdr3_aa
TRBV15	TRBJ2-5	-	-	TGTGCCACCAGCAGACACCCCGGCAGGGGGGTCGTGGAGACCCAGTACTTC	CATSRHPGRGVVETQYF
TRBV12-3/TRBV12-4	TRBJ2-1	TRBD2	-	TGTGCCAGCACTTTGGGGCAGGGAGGGAGTGAGCAGTTCTTC	CASTLGQGGSEQFF
TRBV24-1	TRBJ2-1	-	many	TGTGCCACCAGTGATTTAAGGGGGAGCTCCTACAATGAGCAGTTCTTC	CATSDLRGSSYNEQFF
TRBV6-1	TRBJ1-2	-	many	TGTGCCAGCAGCGACCCATTACAGAGTCTCTATGGCTACACCTTC	CASSDPLQSLYGYTF
TRBV7-6	TRBJ2-7	TRBD2	few	TGTGCCAGCAGCTGGCGGGGGGCGAACAACGAGCAGTACTTC	CASSWRGANNEQYF
TRBV28	TRBJ1-6	TRBD1	few	TGTGCCAGCAGTTCCTTCGGACAGGGCCAGAATTCACCCCTCCACTTT	CASSSFGQGQNSPLHF
TRBV5-4	TRBJ1-4	-	few	TGTGCCAGCAGCTTTGAGCGTCAGGAAAAACTGTTTTTT	CASSFERQEKLFF
TRBV25-1	TRBJ2-7	TRBD2	-	TGTGCCAGCAGTCATTTGAGCGGGAGGGCCCACGAGCAGTACTTC	CASSHLSGRAHEQYF
TRBV7-2	TRBJ2-1	TRBD2	-	TGTGCCAGCATCCCGGGGCTAGCGGACAATGAGCAGTTCTTC	CASIPGLADNEQFF
TRBV20-1	TRBJ1-2	-	many	TGCAGTGCCCTGGCAGGGGATGACGATGGCTACACCTTC	CSALAGDDDGYTF
TRBV7-2	TRBJ2-5	TRBD2	few	TGTGCCAGCAGCCCAGGAGGTGCGGGAGTGAGCCAAGAGACCCAGTACTTC	CASSPGGAGVSQETQYF
TRBV29-1	TRBJ2-7	TRBD2	many	TGCAGCGTTGAAGATCGCCAAGGACTAGCGGGAGCCTACGAGCAGTACTTC	CSVEDRQGLAGAYEQYF
TRBV3-1	TRBJ1-5	-	-	TGTGCCAGCAGCCAAGACAGGTTCGGGGAGTCAGATCAGCCCCAGCATTTT	CASSQDRFGESDQPQHF
TRBV6-2/TRBV6-3	TRBJ2-1	-	-	TGTGCCAGCAACGGCGGCCCCTACAATGAGCAGTTCTTC	CASNGGPYNEQFF
TRBV3-1	TRBJ2-5	TRBD2	-	TGTGCCAGCAGCCAAACTAGACTAGCGGGAGTGTCCAGGGAGACCCAGTACTTC	CASSQTRLAGVSRETQYF
TRBV29-1	TRBJ2-2	TRBD2	-	TGCAGCGCTGTAGCGGGACTAGCGGACGGCACCGGGGAGCTGTTTTTT	CSAVAGLADGTGELFF
TRBV6-5	TRBJ2-7	-	many	TGTGCCAGCAGTTACTCCAGCACGCAATGGAGCTTC	CASSYSSTQWSF
TRBV30	TRBJ2-2	-	-	TGTGCCTGGAGAGCCGGGAGTGTGACCGGGGAGCTGTTTTTT	CAWRAGSVTGELFF
TRBV20-1	TRBJ2-1	TRBD2	many	TGCAGTGCTAGAGTGTCTAGCGGGACCTACAATGAGCAGTTCTTC	CSARVSSGTYNEQFF
TRBV5-1	TRBJ2-5	TRBD2	-	TGCGCCAGCAGCTCAGGACTAGCGGGAAAGACCCAGTACTTC	CASSSGLAGKTQYF
TRBV20-1	TRBJ2-1	-	-	TGCAGTGCCGCTAGGGGGGGGCAGGGGGCTTGGTCCTACAATGAGCAGTTCTTC	CSAARGGQGAWSYNEQFF
TRBV20-1	TRBJ1-1	-	few	TGCAGTGCTCCCAGGACTCAGCGTACTGAAGCTTTCTTT	CSAPRTQRTEAFF
TRBV5-1	TRBJ2-1	TRBD2	many	TGCGCCAGCAGCTTGTCCGCTAGCGGGGGGTACAATGAGCAGTTCTTC	CASSLSASGGYNEQFF
TRBV19	TRBJ1-5	TRBD1	-	TGTGCCAGTAGGGGGACAGGGCCAAACAATCAGCCCCAGCATTTT	CASRGTGPNNQPQHF
TRBV20-1	TRBJ2-1	TRBD2	many	TGCAGTGCTAGAGATATTAGCGGGAGGCCCCTTAAGGAGCAGTTCTTC	CSARDISGRPLKEQFF
TRBV6-5	TRBJ2-1	-	few	TGTGCCAGCACTTTAGAAGGACACCTTAAGGGGTCGCAGTTCTTC	CASTLEGHLKGSQFF
TRBV20-1	TRBJ2-1	-	many	TGCAGTGCTTCCACTCAACTAAGGGGGGATGGGAATGAGCAGTTCTTC	CSASTQLRGDGNEQFF
TRBV30	TRBJ2-5	TRBD2	-	TGTGCCTGGAGTGTGAAGACTAGCGGGAGGGCCTGGGAGACCCAGTACTTC	CAWSVKTSGRAWETQYF
TRBV27	TRBJ2-7	TRBD2	few	TGTGCCAGCTCCGGGACTAGCAGCTACGAGCAGTACTTC	CASSGTSSYEQYF
TRBV20-1	TRBJ2-7	-	few	TGCAGTGCTAGAGGTAGGGGGGAGGGCTCCTACGAGCAGTACTTC	CSARGRGEGSYEQYF
TRBV4-1	TRBJ2-1	TRBD2	few	TGCGCCAGCAGCCAAGTTACGACTAGCGGGAGTAATGAGCAGTTCTTC	CASSQVTTSGSNEQFF
TRBV29-1	TRBJ1-1	-	many	TGCAGCGTTCAAAAATCGACAGCGGGGGACACTGAAGCTTTCTTT	CSVQKSTAGDTEAFF
TRBV7-9	TRBJ1-5	-	many	TGTGCCGGGGTCCCTTGGGTAGGGTGGCAGCCCCAGCATTTT	CAGVPWVGWQPQHF
TRBV4-2	TRBJ2-5	-	many	TGTGCCAGCAGCCAAGCTGGCGGGCCTGAAGAGACCCAGTACTTC	CASSQAGGPEETQYF
TRBV29-1	TRBJ2-2	-	-	TGCAGCGCCCACCCACAGGGAGGGTTAGGAAACACCGGGGAGCTGTTTTTT	CSAHPQGGLGNTGELFF
TRBV29-1	TRBJ2-2	-	few	TGCAGCGTTGGGTGGCAGAACACCGGGGAGCTGTTTTTT	CSVGWQNTGELFF
TRBV12-3/TRBV12-4	TRBJ2-3	-	many	TGTGCCAGCAGTCCGATCCCAGATACGCAGTATTTT	CASSPIPDTQYF
TRBV7-8	TRBJ1-5	-	-	TGTGCCAGCAGCGATAGTAGCAGGGTGAATCAGCCCCAGCATTTT	CASSDSSRVNQPQHF
TRBV20-1	TRBJ2-7	-	many	TGCAGTGCGGGAGAGGTTGCAGGGTTGTACGAGCAGTACTTC	CSAGEVAGLYEQYF
TRBV20-1	TRBJ2-3	-	-	TGCAGTGCTAGAGTCAGGCCAGATACGCAGTATTTT	CSARVRPDTQYF
TRBV12-3/TRBV12-4	TRBJ2-1	-	few	TGTGCCAGCAGGGGTAGCGGCTCCTACAATGAGCAGTTCTTC	CASRGSGSYNEQFF
TRBV24-1	TRBJ2-3	-	many	TGTGCCACCAGCGAGGGCTCCAGGGGTACGCAGTATTTT	CATSEGSRGTQYF